This record covers a single T cell receptor (beta chain). The antigen remains unidentified. These data belong to a study of CD8 T cells in ankylosing spondylitis. MiXCR, applied by TCRdb to the 5' RACE reads, yields one record per CDR3 protein. The sample includes roughly 350,000 distinct CDR3 sequences, roughly 8% of them seen just once. This CDR3 is 13 amino acids long. Germline V CDR1 and CDR2: SGHRS, YFSETQ. The V and J ends lost 3 bases and 6 bases respectively, with 11 bases between them. Findings and limits, study-wide: Ankylosing spondylitis blood appeared to carry a characteristic TCR beta motif of fewer than 10 highly homologous variants.

J is TRBJ2-3 and V is TRBV5-1; a possible D gene is TRBD1 (7 bases). The origin of this receptor is a male donor with ankylosing spondylitis. What was sequenced was blood, either unsorted or a sorted T cell fraction (not recorded which). The CDR3 DNA reads as TGCGCCAGCAGCTCGGAGGGGGCGGATACGCAGTATTTT. This codes for CASSSEGADTQYF.